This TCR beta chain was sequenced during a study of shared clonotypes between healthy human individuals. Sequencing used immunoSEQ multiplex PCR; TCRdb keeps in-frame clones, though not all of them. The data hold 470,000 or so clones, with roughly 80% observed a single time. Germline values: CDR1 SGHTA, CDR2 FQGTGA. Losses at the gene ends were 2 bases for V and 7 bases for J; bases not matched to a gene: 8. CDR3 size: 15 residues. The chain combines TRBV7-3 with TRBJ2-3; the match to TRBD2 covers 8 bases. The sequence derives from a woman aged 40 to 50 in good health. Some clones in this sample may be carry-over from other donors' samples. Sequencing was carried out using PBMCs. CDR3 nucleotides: TGTGCCAGCAGCTTATCCGGGAGGGCCGAAAATACGCAGTATTTT. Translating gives CASSLSGRAENTQYF.